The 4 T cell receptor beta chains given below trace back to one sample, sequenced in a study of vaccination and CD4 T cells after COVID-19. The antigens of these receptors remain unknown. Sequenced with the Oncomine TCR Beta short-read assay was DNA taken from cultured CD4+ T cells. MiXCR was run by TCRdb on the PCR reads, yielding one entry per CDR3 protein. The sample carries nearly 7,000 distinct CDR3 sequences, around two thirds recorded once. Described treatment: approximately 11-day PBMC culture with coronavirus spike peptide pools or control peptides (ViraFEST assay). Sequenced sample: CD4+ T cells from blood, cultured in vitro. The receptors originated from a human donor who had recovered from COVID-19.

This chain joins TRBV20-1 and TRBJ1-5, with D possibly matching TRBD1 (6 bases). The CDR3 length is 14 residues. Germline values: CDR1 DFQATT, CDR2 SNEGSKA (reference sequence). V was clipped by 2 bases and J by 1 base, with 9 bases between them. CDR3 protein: CSARRDRSNQPQHF. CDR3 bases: TGCAGTGCTAGACGCGACAGGAGCAATCAGCCCCAGCATTTT.

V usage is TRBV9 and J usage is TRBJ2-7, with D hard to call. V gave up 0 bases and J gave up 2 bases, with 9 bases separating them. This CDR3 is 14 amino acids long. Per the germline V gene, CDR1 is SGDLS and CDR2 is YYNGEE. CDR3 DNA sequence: TGTGCCAGCAGCGTAGATGGGTCCCCCTACGAGCAGTACTTC. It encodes CASSVDGSPYEQYF. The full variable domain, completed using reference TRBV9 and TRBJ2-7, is DSGVTQTPKHLITATGQRVTLRCSPRSGDLSVYWYQQSLDQGLQFLIQYYNGEERAKGNILERFSAQQFPDLHSELNLSSLELGDSALYFCASSVDGSPYEQYFGPGTRLTVT.

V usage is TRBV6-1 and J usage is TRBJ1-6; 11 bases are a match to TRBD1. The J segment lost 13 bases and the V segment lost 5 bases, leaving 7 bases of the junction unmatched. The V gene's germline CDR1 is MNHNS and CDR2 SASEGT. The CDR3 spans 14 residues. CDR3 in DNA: TGTGCCAGCAGTCCGGGACAGGGGGTTGCGCCCCTCCACTTT. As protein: CASSPGQGVAPLHF.

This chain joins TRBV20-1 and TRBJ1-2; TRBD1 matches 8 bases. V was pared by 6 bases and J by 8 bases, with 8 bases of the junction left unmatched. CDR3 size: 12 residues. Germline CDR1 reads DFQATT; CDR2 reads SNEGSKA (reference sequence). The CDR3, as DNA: TGCAGTGCACTCGGACAGGGCTGGGGCTACACCTTC. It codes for CSALGQGWGYTF.